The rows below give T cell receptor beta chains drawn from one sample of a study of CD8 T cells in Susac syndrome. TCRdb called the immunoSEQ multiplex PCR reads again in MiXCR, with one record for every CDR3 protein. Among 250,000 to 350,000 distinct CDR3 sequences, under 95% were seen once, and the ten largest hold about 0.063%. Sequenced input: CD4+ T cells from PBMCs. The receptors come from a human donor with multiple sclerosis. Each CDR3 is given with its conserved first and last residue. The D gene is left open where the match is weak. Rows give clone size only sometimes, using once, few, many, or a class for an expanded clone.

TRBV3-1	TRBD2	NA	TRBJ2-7	TGTGCCAGCAGCCAAGCCCTACTAGCGGGAGTGGGGGAGCAGTACTTC	CASSQALLAGVGEQYF
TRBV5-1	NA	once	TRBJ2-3	TGCGCCAGCAGCTTGGACGTCTCCAATGGGGCAGATACGCAGTATTTT	CASSLDVSNGADTQYF
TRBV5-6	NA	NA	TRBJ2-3	TGTGCCAGCAGTAAGGGGGCGGGGAGCACAGATACGCAGTATTTT	CASSKGAGSTDTQYF
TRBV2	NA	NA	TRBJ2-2	TGTGCCAGCAGTGAAGCCTTCTCGACTGTTACCGGGGAGCTGTTTTTT	CASSEAFSTVTGELFF
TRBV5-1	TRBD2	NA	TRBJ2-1	TGCGCCAGCAGCTTGGGTCTAGCGGGAGGGCGTTCCTACAATGAGCAGTTCTTC	CASSLGLAGGRSYNEQFF
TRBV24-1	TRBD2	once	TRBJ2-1	TGTGCCACCAGTGATTTAGGAGCGGGGGGGCCTGAGCTGTTCTTC	CATSDLGAGGPELFF
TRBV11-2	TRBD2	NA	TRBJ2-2	TGTGCCAGCAGCTTAGGCGGGAGTCGAACCGGGGAGCTGTTTTTT	CASSLGGSRTGELFF
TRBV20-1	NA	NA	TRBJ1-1	TGCAGTGCTGCGGGCTCCGGACCGACGGCCACTGAAGCTTTCTTT	CSAAGSGPTATEAFF
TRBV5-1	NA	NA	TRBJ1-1	TGCGCCAGCAGCTTGGGCGACTTACAGAACACTGAAGCTTTCTTT	CASSLGDLQNTEAFF
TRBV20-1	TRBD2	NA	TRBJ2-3	TGCAGTGCTAGGAGGGAAGCGGGAGGGCCCACCGATACGCAGTATTTT	CSARREAGGPTDTQYF
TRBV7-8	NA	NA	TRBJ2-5	TGTGCCAGCAGCTTAAGCAGGGTGCTCCAAGAGACCCAGTACTTC	CASSLSRVLQETQYF
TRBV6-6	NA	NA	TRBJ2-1	TGTGCCAGCAGTTGGGGGCGAACGGGGGCTTCCAATGAGCAGTTCTTC	CASSWGRTGASNEQFF
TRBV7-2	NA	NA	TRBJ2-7	TGTGCCAGCACCAGACTTAAAGGCAGCTACGAGCAGTACTTC	CASTRLKGSYEQYF
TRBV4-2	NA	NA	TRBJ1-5	TGTGCCAGCAGCCAGAATTTCGGAGTTGGCAATCAGCCCCAGCATTTT	CASSQNFGVGNQPQHF